A selection of T cell receptor beta chains follows, all from one sample in a study of CD8 T cells in ankylosing spondylitis. TCRdb re-analysed the 5' RACE reads in MiXCR, keeping a single row per CDR3 protein. The table includes around 300,000 distinct CDR3 sequences, around a tenth detected once. The specimen sequenced was blood, either unsorted or a sorted T cell fraction (not recorded which). The receptors originated from a female donor with ankylosing spondylitis or in good health (not recorded which). Both conserved end residues are part of each CDR3. A D gene is named only where the DNA matches it firmly. Size is omitted from some rows. Given values are once, few, many or a class for expanded clones.

V	size	D	J	CDR3	DNA
TRBV5-6	few	TRBD1	TRBJ1-2	CASSPTSRGRDYGYTF	TGTGCCAGCAGCCCCACGTCGAGGGGGCGTGACTATGGCTACACCTTC
TRBV10-2	once	NA	TRBJ1-1	CASSDRGRTEAFF	TGCGCCAGCAGTGACCGGGGGCGGACTGAAGCTTTCTTT
TRBV20-1	many	NA	TRBJ2-2	CSATSSGTVNTGELFF	TGCAGTGCTACATCCTCCGGGACGGTGAACACCGGGGAGCTGTTTTTT
TRBV20-1	few	NA	TRBJ1-5	CSARRGENQPQHF	TGCAGTGCTAGAAGGGGGGAGAATCAGCCCCAGCATTTT
TRBV12-3/TRBV12-4	NA	NA	TRBJ1-2	CASSPPGQHYGYTF	TGTGCCAGCAGTCCGCCGGGACAACATTATGGCTACACCTTC
TRBV10-3	many	TRBD2	TRBJ2-1	CAIGTSGGHEQFF	TGTGCCATCGGGACTAGCGGGGGTCATGAGCAGTTCTTC
TRBV20-1	many	TRBD2	TRBJ2-7	CSARDLSGTSGGTYEQYF	TGCAGTGCTAGAGATTTGTCGGGGACTAGCGGGGGAACCTACGAGCAGTACTTC
TRBV2	few	TRBD1	TRBJ2-2	CASRPTHLQGAATGELFF	TGTGCCAGCAGACCAACACACCTACAGGGGGCGGCGACCGGGGAGCTGTTTTTT
TRBV6-1	NA	TRBD2	TRBJ2-3	CASSLKQVTSGDTDTQYF	TGTGCCAGCAGTCTGAAGCAAGTGACTAGCGGGGACACAGATACGCAGTATTTT
TRBV6-1	NA	TRBD2	TRBJ2-1	CASSERPSGGYNEQFF	TGTGCCAGCAGTGAAAGGCCTAGCGGGGGTTACAATGAGCAGTTCTTC
TRBV12-3/TRBV12-4	few	NA	TRBJ2-7	CASSFNSMSNEQYF	TGTGCCAGCAGTTTCAACTCTATGAGTAACGAGCAGTACTTC
TRBV5-1	many	TRBD1	TRBJ2-6	CASSRDRGFSGANVLTF	TGCGCCAGCAGCCGGGACAGGGGATTTTCTGGGGCCAACGTCCTGACTTTC
TRBV29-1	many	NA	TRBJ2-7	CSVGLKVGAGEQYF	TGCAGCGTTGGACTAAAGGTTGGGGCGGGCGAGCAGTACTTC
TRBV5-1	many	NA	TRBJ1-2	CASSLEGPKTGYTF	TGCGCCAGCAGCTTGGAAGGTCCAAAGACTGGCTACACCTTC
TRBV12-3/TRBV12-4	many	TRBD2	TRBJ2-2	CASRTTSGRGTGELFF	TGTGCCAGCAGAACCACTAGCGGGAGGGGTACCGGGGAGCTGTTTTTT
TRBV5-1	many	NA	TRBJ2-2	CASSLAMGGMLFF	TGCGCCAGCAGCTTGGCCATGGGAGGAATGCTGTTTTTT
TRBV5-1	many	TRBD1	TRBJ2-7	CASSLGTGVSYEQYF	TGCGCCAGCAGCTTGGGGACAGGGGTTTCCTACGAGCAGTACTTC
TRBV20-1	NA	TRBD1	TRBJ2-7	CSADYGQGAHEQYF	TGCAGTGCTGACTACGGACAGGGGGCGCACGAGCAGTACTTC
TRBV24-1	many	TRBD2	TRBJ2-1	CATPILAASMETEQFF	TGTGCCACCCCTATACTAGCGGCTTCTATGGAAACTGAGCAGTTCTTC
TRBV5-1	NA	NA	TRBJ1-5	CASSAGQINQPQHF	TGCGCCAGCAGCGCCGGACAGATCAATCAGCCCCAGCATTTT
TRBV20-1	NA	NA	TRBJ2-6	CSASQGRISGANVLTF	TGCAGTGCCAGCCAGGGCCGGATCTCTGGGGCCAACGTCCTGACTTTC
TRBV12-3/TRBV12-4	NA	TRBD2	TRBJ2-1	CASSLVAGDLKYNEQFF	TGTGCCAGCAGTTTAGTAGCGGGAGACCTGAAATACAATGAGCAGTTCTTC
TRBV20-1	many	TRBD2	TRBJ2-1	CSAPSGSTNNEQFF	TGCAGTGCTCCGAGCGGGAGCACTAACAATGAGCAGTTCTTC
TRBV12-3/TRBV12-4	once	TRBD2	TRBJ2-1	CASARRSGGSYNEQFF	TGTGCCAGCGCCCGAAGAAGCGGGGGTTCCTACAATGAGCAGTTCTTC
TRBV29-1	few	NA	TRBJ2-1	CSVQGGAGYNEQFF	TGCAGCGTCCAGGGGGGGGCGGGTTACAATGAGCAGTTCTTC
TRBV29-1	many	NA	TRBJ1-1	CSVVPTPRTEAFF	TGCAGCGTTGTCCCCACCCCACGCACTGAAGCTTTCTTT
TRBV27	many	NA	TRBJ2-1	CASTVFPAEGYNEQFF	TGTGCCAGCACCGTCTTCCCAGCGGAGGGTTACAATGAGCAGTTCTTC
TRBV5-1	many	NA	TRBJ2-1	CASSSYVGWVLIEQFF	TGCGCCAGCAGCTCCTATGTGGGTTGGGTGTTGATTGAGCAGTTCTTC
TRBV20-1	many	NA	TRBJ1-1	CSASEAYRVNTEAFF	TGCAGTGCTAGCGAAGCCTACAGGGTCAACACTGAAGCTTTCTTT
TRBV4-1	NA	TRBD2	TRBJ2-7	CASSQGEGLYEQYF	TGCGCCAGCAGCCAAGGGGAGGGGTTGTACGAGCAGTACTTC
TRBV29-1	many	NA	TRBJ1-4	CSVTDKEGEKLFF	TGCAGCGTTACAGACAAAGAGGGCGAAAAACTGTTTTTT
TRBV20-1	many	NA	TRBJ2-1	CSAKLPGVPQFF	TGCAGTGCTAAGCTCCCAGGGGTGCCGCAGTTCTTC
TRBV18	NA	NA	TRBJ1-1	CASSPRQSWDTEAFF	TGTGCCAGCTCACCGCGACAGTCCTGGGACACTGAAGCTTTCTTT
TRBV29-1	many	NA	TRBJ2-7	CSVIDTVPHEQYF	TGCAGCGTAATAGATACGGTCCCCCACGAGCAGTACTTC
TRBV27	many	NA	TRBJ2-1	CASSFLRGYNEQFF	TGTGCCAGCAGTTTCCTCCGGGGGTACAATGAGCAGTTCTTC
TRBV5-1	many	TRBD1	TRBJ2-3	CASRQGDSTDTQYF	TGCGCCAGCAGGCAGGGGGATAGCACAGATACGCAGTATTTT
TRBV3-1	NA	TRBD1	TRBJ2-1	CASSQDITGGPYNEQFF	TGTGCCAGCAGCCAAGATATAACAGGGGGCCCCTACAATGAGCAGTTCTTC
TRBV20-1	many	TRBD2	TRBJ2-1	CSARVGLAGGPSSYNEQFF	TGCAGTGCTAGAGTTGGGCTAGCGGGGGGTCCGAGCTCCTACAATGAGCAGTTCTTC
TRBV12-3/TRBV12-4	many	TRBD2	TRBJ2-1	CASSPAGAGGNNEQFF	TGTGCCAGCAGTCCCGCGGGAGCGGGGGGAAACAATGAGCAGTTCTTC
TRBV7-6	many	NA	TRBJ1-1	CASSEQQGGGTEAFF	TGTGCCAGCAGCGAACAACAGGGTGGGGGCACTGAAGCTTTCTTT
TRBV7-9	NA	TRBD1	TRBJ1-1	CASSKTPGQGNTEAFF	TGTGCCAGCAGCAAGACTCCGGGACAGGGTAACACTGAAGCTTTCTTT
TRBV12-3/TRBV12-4	many	NA	TRBJ2-3	CASSLKADTQYF	TGTGCCAGCAGTTTGAAGGCAGATACGCAGTATTTT
TRBV10-3	NA	NA	TRBJ1-2	CAISELGLGYTF	TGTGCCATCAGTGAGCTGGGTTTGGGCTACACCTTC
TRBV18	NA	NA	TRBJ2-3	CASSPLPGVTDTQYF	TGTGCCAGCTCACCACTCCCAGGGGTCACAGATACGCAGTATTTT